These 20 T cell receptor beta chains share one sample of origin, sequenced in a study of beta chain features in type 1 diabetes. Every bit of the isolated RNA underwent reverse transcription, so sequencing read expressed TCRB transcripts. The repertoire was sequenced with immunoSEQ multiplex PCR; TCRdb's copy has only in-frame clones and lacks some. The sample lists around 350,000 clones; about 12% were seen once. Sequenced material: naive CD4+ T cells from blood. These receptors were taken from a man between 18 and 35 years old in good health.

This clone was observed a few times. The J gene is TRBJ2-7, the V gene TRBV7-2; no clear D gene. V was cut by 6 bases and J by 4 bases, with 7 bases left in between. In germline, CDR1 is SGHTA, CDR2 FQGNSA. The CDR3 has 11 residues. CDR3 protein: CASRLNYEQYF. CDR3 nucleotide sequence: TGTGCCAGCAGACTGAATTACGAGCAGTACTTC.

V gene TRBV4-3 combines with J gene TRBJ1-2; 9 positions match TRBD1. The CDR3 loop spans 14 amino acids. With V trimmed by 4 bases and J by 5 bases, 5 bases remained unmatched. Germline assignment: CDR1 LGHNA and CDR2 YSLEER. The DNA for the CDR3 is TGCGCCAGCAGCCCAGGACAGGGGAGATATGGCTACACCTTC. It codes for CASSPGQGRYGYTF.

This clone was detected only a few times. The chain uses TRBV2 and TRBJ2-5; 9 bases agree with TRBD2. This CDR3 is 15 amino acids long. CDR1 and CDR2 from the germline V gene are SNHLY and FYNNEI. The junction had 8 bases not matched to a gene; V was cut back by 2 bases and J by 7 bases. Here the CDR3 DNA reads TGTGCCAGCAGTGAAAGGCCTAGCGGGACGGGGACCCAGTACTTC. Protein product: CASSERPSGTGTQYF.

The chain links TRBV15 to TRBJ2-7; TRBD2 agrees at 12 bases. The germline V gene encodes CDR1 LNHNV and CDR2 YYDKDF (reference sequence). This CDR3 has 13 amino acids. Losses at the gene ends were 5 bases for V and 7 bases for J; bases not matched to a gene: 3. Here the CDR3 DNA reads TGTGCCACCAGCTCTGGACTAGCGGGGGAGCAGTACTTC. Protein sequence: CATSSGLAGEQYF.

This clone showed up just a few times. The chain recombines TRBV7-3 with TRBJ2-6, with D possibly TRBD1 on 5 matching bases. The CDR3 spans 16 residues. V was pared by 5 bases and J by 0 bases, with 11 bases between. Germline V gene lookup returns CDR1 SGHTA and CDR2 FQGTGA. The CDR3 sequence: CASSLSDNSGANVLTF. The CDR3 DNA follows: TGTGCCAGCAGCCTATCGGACAACTCTGGGGCCAACGTCCTGACTTTC.

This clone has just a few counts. CDR3 residues: CASSLAGGNEQFF. CDR3 nucleotides: TGTGCCAGCAGCTTAGCGGGGGGCAATGAGCAGTTCTTC. The chain carries TRBV11-2 and TRBJ2-1; 7 bases fit TRBD2. The CDR3 covers 13 residues. CDR1 and CDR2 (germline): SGHAT, FQNNGV. The V segment lost 1 base and the J segment 6 bases; nucleotides outside the gene matches: 0.

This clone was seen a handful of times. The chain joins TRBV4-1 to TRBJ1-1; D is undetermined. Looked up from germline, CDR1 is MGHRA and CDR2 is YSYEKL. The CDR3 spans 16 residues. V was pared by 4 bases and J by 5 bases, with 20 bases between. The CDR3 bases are TGCGCCAGCAGCCCTACTCCATCCTACGGGTGGACTGAAGCTTTCTTT. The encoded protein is CASSPTPSYGWTEAFF.

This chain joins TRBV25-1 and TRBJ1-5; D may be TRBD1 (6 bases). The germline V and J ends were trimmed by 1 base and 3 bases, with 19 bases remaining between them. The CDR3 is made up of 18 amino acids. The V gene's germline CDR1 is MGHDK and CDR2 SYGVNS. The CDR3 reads CASSESPRGGSFNQPQHF. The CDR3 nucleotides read TGTGCCAGCAGTGAATCCCCCCGGGGGGGCTCTTTCAATCAGCCCCAGCATTTT.

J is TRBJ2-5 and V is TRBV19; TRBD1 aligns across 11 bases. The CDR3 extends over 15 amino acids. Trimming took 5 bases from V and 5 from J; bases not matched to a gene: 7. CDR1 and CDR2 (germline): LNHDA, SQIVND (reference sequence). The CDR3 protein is CASSGGTGGLETQYF. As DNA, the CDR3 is TGTGCCAGTAGTGGTGGGACAGGGGGGTTGGAGACCCAGTACTTC.

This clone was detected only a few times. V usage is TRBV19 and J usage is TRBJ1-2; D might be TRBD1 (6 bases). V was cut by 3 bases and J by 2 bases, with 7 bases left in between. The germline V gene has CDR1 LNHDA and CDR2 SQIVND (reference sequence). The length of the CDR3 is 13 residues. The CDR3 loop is CASSIQGNYGYTF. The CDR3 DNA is TGTGCCAGTAGTATCCAGGGGAACTATGGCTACACCTTC. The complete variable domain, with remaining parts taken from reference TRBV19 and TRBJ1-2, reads DGGITQSPKYLFRKEGQNVTLSCEQNLNHDAMYWYRQDPGQGLRLIYYSQIVNDFQKGDIAEGYSVSREKKESFPLTVTSAQKNPTAFYLCASSIQGNYGYTFGSGTRLTVV.

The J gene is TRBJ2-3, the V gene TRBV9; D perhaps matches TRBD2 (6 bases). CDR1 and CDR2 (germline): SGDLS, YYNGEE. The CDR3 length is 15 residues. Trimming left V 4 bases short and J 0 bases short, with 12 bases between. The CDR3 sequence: CASSTLAVSTDTQYF. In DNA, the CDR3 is TGTGCCAGCAGCACTTTAGCGGTGAGCACAGATACGCAGTATTTT.

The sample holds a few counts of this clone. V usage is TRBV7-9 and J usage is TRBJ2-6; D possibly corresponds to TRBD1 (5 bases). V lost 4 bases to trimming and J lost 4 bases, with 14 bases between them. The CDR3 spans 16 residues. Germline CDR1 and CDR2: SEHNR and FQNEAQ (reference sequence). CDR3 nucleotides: TGTGCCAGCAGCTCCCTCAGGGTGGCGGGGGCCAACGTCCTGACTTTC. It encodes CASSSLRVAGANVLTF. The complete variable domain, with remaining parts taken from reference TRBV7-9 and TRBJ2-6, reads DTGVSQNPRHKITKRGQNVTFRCDPISEHNRLYWYRQTLGQGPEFLTYFQNEAQLEKSRLLSDRFSAERPKGSFSTLEIQRTEQGDSAMYLCASSSLRVAGANVLTFGAGSRLTVL.

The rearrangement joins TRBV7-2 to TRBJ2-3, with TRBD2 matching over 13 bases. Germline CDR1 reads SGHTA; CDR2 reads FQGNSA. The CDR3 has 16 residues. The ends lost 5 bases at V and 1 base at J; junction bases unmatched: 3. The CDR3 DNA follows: TGTGCCAGCAGCCCACTAGCGGGGGGGCGCACAGATACGCAGTATTTT. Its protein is CASSPLAGGRTDTQYF. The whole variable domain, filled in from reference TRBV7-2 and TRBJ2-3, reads GAGVSQSPSNKVTEKGKDVELRCDPISGHTALYWYRQSLGQGLEFLIYFQGNSAPDKSGLPSDRFSAERTGGSVSTLTIQRTQQEDSAVYLCASSPLAGGRTDTQYFGPGTRLTVL.

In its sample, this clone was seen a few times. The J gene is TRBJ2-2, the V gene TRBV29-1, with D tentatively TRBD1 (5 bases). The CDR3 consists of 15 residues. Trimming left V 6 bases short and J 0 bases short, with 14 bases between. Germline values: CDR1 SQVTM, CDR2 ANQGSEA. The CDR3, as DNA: TGCAGCGTCCCCAAAGGGGCCACGAACACCGGGGAGCTGTTTTTT. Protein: CSVPKGATNTGELFF.

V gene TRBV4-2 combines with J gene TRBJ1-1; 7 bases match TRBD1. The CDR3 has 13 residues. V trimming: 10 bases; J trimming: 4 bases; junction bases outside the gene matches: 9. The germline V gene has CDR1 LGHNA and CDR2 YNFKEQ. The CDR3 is CATRPQGSTEAFF. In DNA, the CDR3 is TGTGCCACCCGCCCACAGGGGAGCACTGAAGCTTTCTTT.

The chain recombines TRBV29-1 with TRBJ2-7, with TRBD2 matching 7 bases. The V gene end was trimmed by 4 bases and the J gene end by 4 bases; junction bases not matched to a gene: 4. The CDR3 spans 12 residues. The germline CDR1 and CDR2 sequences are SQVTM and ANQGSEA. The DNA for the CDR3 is TGCAGCGTTGTGGGGACTACTTACGAGCAGTACTTC. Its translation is CSVVGTTYEQYF.

CDR3 DNA: TGTGCCAGCAGTTTATTTGGGCTAGCGGGAGACACAGATACGCAGTATTTT. Amino acids: CASSLFGLAGDTDTQYF. The rearrangement joins TRBV28 to TRBJ2-3; 10 bases line up with TRBD2. Looked up from germline, CDR1 is MDHEN and CDR2 is SYDVKM. V lost 1 base to trimming and J lost 2 bases; unmatched junction nucleotides: 6. This CDR3 comprises 17 residues. Full variable domain (outside the CDR3, taken from reference TRBV28 and TRBJ2-3): DVKVTQSSRYLVKRTGEKVFLECVQDMDHENMFWYRQDPGLGLRLIYFSYDVKMKEKGDIPEGYSVSREKKERFSLILESASTNQTSMYLCASSLFGLAGDTDTQYFGPGTRLTVL.

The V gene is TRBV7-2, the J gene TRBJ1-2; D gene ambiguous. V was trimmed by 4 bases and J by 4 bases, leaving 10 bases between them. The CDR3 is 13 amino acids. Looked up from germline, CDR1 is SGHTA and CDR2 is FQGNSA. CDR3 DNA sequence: TGTGCCAGCAGCTCTACGGGGAGCTATGGCTACACCTTC. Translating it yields CASSSTGSYGYTF. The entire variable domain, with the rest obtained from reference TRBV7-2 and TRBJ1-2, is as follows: GAGVSQSPSNKVTEKGKDVELRCDPISGHTALYWYRQSLGQGLEFLIYFQGNSAPDKSGLPSDRFSAERTGGSVSTLTIQRTQQEDSAVYLCASSSTGSYGYTFGSGTRLTVV.

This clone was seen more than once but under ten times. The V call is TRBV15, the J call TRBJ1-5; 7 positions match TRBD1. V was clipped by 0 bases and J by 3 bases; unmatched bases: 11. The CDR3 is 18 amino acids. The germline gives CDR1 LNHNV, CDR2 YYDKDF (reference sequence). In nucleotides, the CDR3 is TGTGCCACCAGCAGAGATAGTTTTCCGGGACAGCTCAATCAGCCCCAGCATTTT. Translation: CATSRDSFPGQLNQPQHF.

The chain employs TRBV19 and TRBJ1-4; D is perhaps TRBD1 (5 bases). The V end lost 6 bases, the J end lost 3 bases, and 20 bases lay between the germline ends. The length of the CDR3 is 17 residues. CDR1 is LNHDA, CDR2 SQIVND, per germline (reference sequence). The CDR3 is CASRIAGRWPANEKLFF. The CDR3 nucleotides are TGTGCCAGTAGGATCGCGGGACGCTGGCCAGCTAATGAAAAACTGTTTTTT. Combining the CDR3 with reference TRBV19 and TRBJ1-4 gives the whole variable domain DGGITQSPKYLFRKEGQNVTLSCEQNLNHDAMYWYRQDPGQGLRLIYYSQIVNDFQKGDIAEGYSVSREKKESFPLTVTSAQKNPTAFYLCASRIAGRWPANEKLFFGSGTQLSVL.